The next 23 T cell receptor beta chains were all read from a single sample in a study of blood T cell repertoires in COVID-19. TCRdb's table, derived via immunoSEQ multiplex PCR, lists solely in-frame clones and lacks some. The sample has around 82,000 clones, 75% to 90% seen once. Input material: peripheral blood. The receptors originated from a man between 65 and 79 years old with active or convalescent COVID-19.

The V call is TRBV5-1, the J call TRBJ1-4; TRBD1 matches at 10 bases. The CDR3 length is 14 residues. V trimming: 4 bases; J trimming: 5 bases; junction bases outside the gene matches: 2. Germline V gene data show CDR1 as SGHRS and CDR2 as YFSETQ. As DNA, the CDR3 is TGCGCCAGCAGCGTGGGACAGGGGAATGAAAAACTGTTTTTT. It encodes CASSVGQGNEKLFF.

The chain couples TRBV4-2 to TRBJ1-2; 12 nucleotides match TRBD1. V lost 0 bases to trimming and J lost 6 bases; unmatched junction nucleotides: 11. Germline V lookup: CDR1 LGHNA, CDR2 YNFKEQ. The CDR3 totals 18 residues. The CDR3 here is CASSQDGGQGAGSHGYTF. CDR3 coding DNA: TGTGCCAGCAGCCAAGATGGGGGACAGGGGGCAGGATCCCATGGCTACACCTTC.

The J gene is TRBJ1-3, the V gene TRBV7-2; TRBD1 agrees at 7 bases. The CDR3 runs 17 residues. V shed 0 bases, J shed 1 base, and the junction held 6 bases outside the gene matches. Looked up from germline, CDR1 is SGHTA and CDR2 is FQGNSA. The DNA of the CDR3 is TGTGCCAGCAGCTTAGCGCTAGGGGGCTTTTCTGGAAACACCATATATTTT. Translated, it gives CASSLALGGFSGNTIYF.

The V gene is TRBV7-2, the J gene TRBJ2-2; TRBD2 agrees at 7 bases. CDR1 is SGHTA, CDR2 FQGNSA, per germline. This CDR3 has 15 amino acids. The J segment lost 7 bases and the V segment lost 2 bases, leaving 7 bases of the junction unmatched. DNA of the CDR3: TGTGCCAGCAGCTTAACCTCGGGGGGAGTCGGGGAGCTGTTTTTT. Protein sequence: CASSLTSGGVGELFF. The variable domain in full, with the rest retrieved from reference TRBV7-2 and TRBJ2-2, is GAGVSQSPSNKVTEKGKDVELRCDPISGHTALYWYRQSLGQGLEFLIYFQGNSAPDKSGLPSDRFSAERTGGSVSTLTIQRTQQEDSAVYLCASSLTSGGVGELFFGEGSRLTVL.

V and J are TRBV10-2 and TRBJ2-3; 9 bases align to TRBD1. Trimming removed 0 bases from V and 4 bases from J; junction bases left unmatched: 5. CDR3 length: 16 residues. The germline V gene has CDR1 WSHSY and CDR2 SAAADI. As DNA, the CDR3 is TGCGCCAGCAGTGAGTCGAAGACAGGGGGTGCAGATACGCAGTATTTT. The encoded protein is CASSESKTGGADTQYF.

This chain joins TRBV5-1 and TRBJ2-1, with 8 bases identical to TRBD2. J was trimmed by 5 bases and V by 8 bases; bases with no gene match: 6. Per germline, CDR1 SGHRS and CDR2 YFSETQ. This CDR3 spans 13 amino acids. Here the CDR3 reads CASHNGRDNEQFF. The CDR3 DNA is TGCGCCAGTCATAACGGGAGGGACAATGAGCAGTTCTTC.

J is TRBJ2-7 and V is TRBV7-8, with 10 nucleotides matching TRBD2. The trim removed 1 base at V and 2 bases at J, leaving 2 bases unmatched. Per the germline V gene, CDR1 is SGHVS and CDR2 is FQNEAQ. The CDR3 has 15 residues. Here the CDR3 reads CASSLELAGTYEQYF. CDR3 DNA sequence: TGTGCCAGCAGCTTAGAACTAGCGGGGACCTACGAGCAGTACTTC.

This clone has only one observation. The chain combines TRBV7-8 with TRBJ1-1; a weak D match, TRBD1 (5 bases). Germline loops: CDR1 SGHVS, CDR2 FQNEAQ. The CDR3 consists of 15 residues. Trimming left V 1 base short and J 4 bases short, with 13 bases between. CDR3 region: CASSLGGVGSTEAFF. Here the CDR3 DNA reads TGTGCCAGCAGCTTAGGGGGGGTAGGGAGCACTGAAGCTTTCTTT.

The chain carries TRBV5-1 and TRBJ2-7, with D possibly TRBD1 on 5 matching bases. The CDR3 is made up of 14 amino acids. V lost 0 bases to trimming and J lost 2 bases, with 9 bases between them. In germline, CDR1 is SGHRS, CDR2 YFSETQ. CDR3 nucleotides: TGCGCCAGCAGCTTGGCCCTAGGGGCCTACGAGCAGTACTTC. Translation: CASSLALGAYEQYF.

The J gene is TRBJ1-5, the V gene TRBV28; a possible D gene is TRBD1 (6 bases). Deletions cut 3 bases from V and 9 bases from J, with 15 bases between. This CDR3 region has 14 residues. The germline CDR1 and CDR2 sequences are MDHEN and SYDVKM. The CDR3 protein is CASSFGVVRGPQHF. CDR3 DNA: TGTGCCAGCAGTTTCGGGGTTGTCAGGGGGCCCCAGCATTTT.

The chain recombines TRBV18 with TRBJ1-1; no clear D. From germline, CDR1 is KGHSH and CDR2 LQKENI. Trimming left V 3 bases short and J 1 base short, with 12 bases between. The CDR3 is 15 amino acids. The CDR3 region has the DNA TGTGCCAGCTCACCCGCCGGACGGGAGAACACTGAAGCTTTCTTT. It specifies CASSPAGRENTEAFF.

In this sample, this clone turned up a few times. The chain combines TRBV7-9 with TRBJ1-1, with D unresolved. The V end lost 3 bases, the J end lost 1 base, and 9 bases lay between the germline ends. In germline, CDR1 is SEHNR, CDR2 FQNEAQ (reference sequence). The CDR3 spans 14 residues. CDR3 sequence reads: CASSFSRRNTEAFF. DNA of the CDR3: TGTGCCAGCAGCTTCTCTAGGCGGAACACTGAAGCTTTCTTT.

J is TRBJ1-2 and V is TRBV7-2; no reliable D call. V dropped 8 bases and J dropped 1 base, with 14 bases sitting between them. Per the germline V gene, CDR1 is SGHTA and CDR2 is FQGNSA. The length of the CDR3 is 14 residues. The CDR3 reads CASGPEVGNYGYTF. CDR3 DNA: TGTGCCAGCGGCCCCGAAGTTGGTAACTATGGCTACACCTTC.

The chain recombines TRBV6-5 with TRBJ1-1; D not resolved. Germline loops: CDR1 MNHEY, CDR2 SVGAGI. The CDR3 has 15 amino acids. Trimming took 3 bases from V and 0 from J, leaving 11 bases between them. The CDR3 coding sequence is TGTGCCAGCAGTTATCGTGAGGGCATGAACACTGAAGCTTTCTTT. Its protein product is CASSYREGMNTEAFF.

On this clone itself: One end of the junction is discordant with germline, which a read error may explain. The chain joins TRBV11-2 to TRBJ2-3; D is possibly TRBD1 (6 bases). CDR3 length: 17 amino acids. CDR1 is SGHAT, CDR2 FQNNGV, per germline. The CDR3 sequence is CASRLRNQGSFTDTQYF. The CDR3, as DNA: TGTGCCAGCCGCTTGAGAAACCAGGGGTCCTTCACAGATACGCAGTATTTT.

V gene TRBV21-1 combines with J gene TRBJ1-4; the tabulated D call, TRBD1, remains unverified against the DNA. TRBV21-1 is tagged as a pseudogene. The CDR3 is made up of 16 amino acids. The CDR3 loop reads CASSTEQGSTNEKLFF. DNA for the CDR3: TGTGCCAGCAGCACCGAACAGGGTTCAACTAATGAAAAACTGTTTTTT.

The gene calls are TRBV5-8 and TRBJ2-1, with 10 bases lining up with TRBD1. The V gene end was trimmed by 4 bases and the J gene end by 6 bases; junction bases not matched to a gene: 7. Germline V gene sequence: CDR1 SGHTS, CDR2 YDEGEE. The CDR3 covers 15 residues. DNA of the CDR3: TGTGCCAGCAGCCCAACCGGGACAGGGGTCAATGAGCAGTTCTTC. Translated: CASSPTGTGVNEQFF.

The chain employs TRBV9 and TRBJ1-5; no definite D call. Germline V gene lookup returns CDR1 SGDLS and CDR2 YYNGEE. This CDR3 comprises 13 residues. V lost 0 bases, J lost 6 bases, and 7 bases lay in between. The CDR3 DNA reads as TGTGCCAGCAGCGTAGGTCCGGGTCAGCCCCAGCATTTT. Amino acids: CASSVGPGQPQHF.

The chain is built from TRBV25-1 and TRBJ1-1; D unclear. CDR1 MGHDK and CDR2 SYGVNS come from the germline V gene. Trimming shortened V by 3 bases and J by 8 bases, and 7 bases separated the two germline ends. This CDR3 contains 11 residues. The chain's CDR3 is CASSDLSEAFF. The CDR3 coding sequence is TGTGCCAGCAGTGATTTATCGGAAGCTTTCTTT.

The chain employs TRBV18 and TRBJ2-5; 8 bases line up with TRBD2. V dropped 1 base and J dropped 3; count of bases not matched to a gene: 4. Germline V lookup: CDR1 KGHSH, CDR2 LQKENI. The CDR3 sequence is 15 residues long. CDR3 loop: CASSPRPGGEETQYF. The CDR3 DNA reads TGTGCCAGCTCACCACGTCCCGGGGGGGAAGAGACCCAGTACTTC.

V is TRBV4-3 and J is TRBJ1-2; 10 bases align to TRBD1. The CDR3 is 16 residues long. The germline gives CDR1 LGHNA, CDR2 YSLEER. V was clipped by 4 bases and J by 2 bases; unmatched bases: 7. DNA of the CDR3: TGCGCCAGCAGCCGCCGACAGGGGGCAGAAAACTATGGCTACACCTTC. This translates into CASSRRQGAENYGYTF.

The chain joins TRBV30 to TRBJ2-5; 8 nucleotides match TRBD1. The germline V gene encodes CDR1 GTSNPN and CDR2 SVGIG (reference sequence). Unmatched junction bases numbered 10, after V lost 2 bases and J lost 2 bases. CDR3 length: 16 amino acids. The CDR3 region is CAWSPLGQGGQETQYF. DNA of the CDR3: TGTGCCTGGAGTCCTCTAGGACAGGGTGGACAAGAGACCCAGTACTTC. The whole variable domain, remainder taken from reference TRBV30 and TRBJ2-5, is SQTIHQWPATLVQPVGSPLSLECTVEGTSNPNLYWYRQAAGRGLQLLFYSVGIGQISSEVPQNLSASRPQDRQFILSSKKLLLSDSGFYLCAWSPLGQGGQETQYFGPGTRLLVL.

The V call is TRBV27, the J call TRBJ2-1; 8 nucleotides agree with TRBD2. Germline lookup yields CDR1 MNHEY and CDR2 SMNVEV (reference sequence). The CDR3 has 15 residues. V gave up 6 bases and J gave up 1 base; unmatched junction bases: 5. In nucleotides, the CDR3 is TGTGCCAGCAGCCCAGGCGGGGGGTCCTACAATGAGCAGTTCTTC. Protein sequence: CASSPGGGSYNEQFF.